Below, 14 T cell receptor beta chains from the same sample are listed, as sequenced in a study of T cell repertoires in cytomegalovirus infection. MiXCR, applied by TCRdb to the reads, yields one record per CDR3 protein. The table shows 150,000 to 200,000 distinct CDR3 sequences, with 13% to 15% occurring only once. Sequencing used PBMCs. The receptors shown here come from a human donor in good health (CMV status not recorded). Some clones in this sample may be carry-over from other donors' samples.

This clonotype was seen only a few times. This chain connects TRBV29-1 to TRBJ2-7; no reliable D call. Germline assignment: CDR1 SQVTM and CDR2 ANQGSEA. V was pared by 6 bases and J by 0 bases, with 9 bases between. The CDR3 length is 12 residues. CDR3 bases: TGCAGCGTATCTGACGGCTCCTACGAGCAGTACTTC. Amino acid sequence: CSVSDGSYEQYF.

This clonotype was detected many times. This chain uses TRBV20-1 with TRBJ1-1; 9 positions match TRBD1. With V trimmed by 5 bases and J by 14 bases, 3 bases remained unmatched. This CDR3 is 9 amino acids long. Germline loops: CDR1 DFQATT, CDR2 SNEGSKA (reference sequence). CDR3 nucleotide sequence: TGCAGTGCTGGACAGGGGTGGTTCTTT. Encoded protein: CSAGQGWFF.

This clonotype was seen only a few times. The rearrangement joins TRBV28 to TRBJ1-2; D might be TRBD1 (5 bases). This CDR3 comprises 14 residues. Germline V gene lookup returns CDR1 MDHEN and CDR2 SYDVKM. The V and J ends lost 5 bases and 0 bases respectively, with 10 bases between them. CDR3 sequence (DNA): TGTGCCAGCAGTCGGGACGGTACTAACTATGGCTACACCTTC. It encodes CASSRDGTNYGYTF.

This clonotype has only a few counts. The chain carries TRBV10-3 and TRBJ2-7; possibly TRBD1 for D (6 bases). The germline V and J ends were trimmed by 7 bases and 5 bases, with 12 bases remaining between them. The CDR3 is 12 residues long. CDR1 ENHRY and CDR2 SYGVKD come from the germline V gene. Here the CDR3 DNA reads TGTGCCATCAAGGGCAGGGGCCACGAGCAGTACTTC. Protein sequence: CAIKGRGHEQYF.

This clonotype was detected many times. The rearrangement joins TRBV7-2 to TRBJ2-7; no clear D gene. From germline, CDR1 is SGHTA and CDR2 FQGNSA. This CDR3 is 13 amino acids long. Deletions cut 2 bases from V and 3 bases from J, with 8 bases between. The CDR3: CASSLIPDYEQYF. As DNA, the CDR3 is TGTGCCAGCAGCTTAATACCAGACTACGAGCAGTACTTC. Filled out from reference TRBV7-2 and TRBJ2-7, the complete variable domain reads GAGVSQSPSNKVTEKGKDVELRCDPISGHTALYWYRQSLGQGLEFLIYFQGNSAPDKSGLPSDRFSAERTGGSVSTLTIQRTQQEDSAVYLCASSLIPDYEQYFGPGTRLTVT.

This clonotype was recorded at least ten times. This sequence joins TRBV28 and TRBJ2-7, with D possibly being TRBD1 or TRBD2 (5 bases each). Germline loops: CDR1 MDHEN, CDR2 SYDVKM. The CDR3 contains 14 residues. Trimming pared 2 bases from V and 1 base from J, leaving 9 bases between. The CDR3 DNA sequence: TGTGCCAGCAGTTTAGGGACGGTTTCCTACGAGCAGTACTTC. Translating gives CASSLGTVSYEQYF. The full variable domain, in which reference TRBV28 and TRBJ2-7 provide the parts outside the CDR3, is DVKVTQSSRYLVKRTGEKVFLECVQDMDHENMFWYRQDPGLGLRLIYFSYDVKMKEKGDIPEGYSVSREKKERFSLILESASTNQTSMYLCASSLGTVSYEQYFGPGTRLTVT.

This clonotype has at least ten counts. The V call is TRBV4-3, the J call TRBJ2-3; D possibly matches TRBD1 or TRBD2 (5 bases each). Trimming cost V 3 bases and J 0 bases, with 10 bases left between them. The germline gives CDR1 LGHNA, CDR2 YSLEER. The CDR3 loop spans 15 amino acids. The chain's CDR3 is CASSQGVSSTDTQYF. The CDR3 nucleotides read TGCGCCAGCAGCCAGGGGGTATCTAGCACAGATACGCAGTATTTT.

This clonotype was counted a few times. The chain links TRBV18 to TRBJ2-7; D not resolved. The germline CDR1 and CDR2 sequences are KGHSH and LQKENI. The CDR3 has 13 amino acids. Trimming shortened V by 4 bases and J by 1 base, and 8 bases separated the two germline ends. The CDR3 nucleotides are TGTGCCAGCTCACGCCTGGATTCCTACGAGCAGTACTTC. Encoded protein: CASSRLDSYEQYF.

This clonotype was counted ten times or more. V gene TRBV11-2 combines with J gene TRBJ2-7; 9 nucleotides match TRBD1. The germline CDR1 and CDR2 sequences are SGHAT and FQNNGV. J gave up 4 bases and V 8 bases, and 3 bases lay outside the gene matches. CDR3 length: 12 amino acids. Here the CDR3 DNA reads TGTGCCAGCCGGACAGGGGTGTACGAGCAGTACTTC. Encoded protein: CASRTGVYEQYF.

On this clonotype itself: A much more abundant neighbour one base away suggests this may be a read error. The gene calls are TRBV14 and TRBJ1-4; D is undetermined. Looked up from germline, CDR1 is SGHDN and CDR2 is FVKESK. The CDR3 runs 16 residues. CDR3 in DNA: TGTGCCAGCAGCGAAGAGGCGCCACGAAGAAATGAAAAACTGTTTTTT. Its protein product is CASSEEAPRRNEKLFF.

There are many counts of this clonotype. The rearrangement joins TRBV9 to TRBJ2-2, with D possibly TRBD2 on 6 matching bases. The CDR3 length is 15 residues. Germline V gene lookup returns CDR1 SGDLS and CDR2 YYNGEE. Trimming stripped 2 bases from V and 5 bases from J, with 13 bases between. The CDR3 loop is CASSVTGTSTGELFF. CDR3 nucleotides: TGTGCCAGCAGCGTTACCGGGACTTCGACCGGGGAGCTGTTTTTT.

The DNA of the CDR3 is TGCAGTGCTACCTCTCGGGGTAGCGGAGAAGAGACCCAGTACTTC. Translated: CSATSRGSGEETQYF. The chain has TRBV20-1 and TRBJ2-5; possibly TRBD2 for D (6 bases). The CDR3 is 15 amino acids. V gave up 4 bases and J gave up 3 bases, with 18 bases separating them. The germline CDR1 and CDR2 sequences are DFQATT and SNEGSKA (reference sequence).

The V and J genes are TRBV29-1 and TRBJ2-7; possible D gene TRBD2, 6 bases. The CDR3 totals 13 residues. Germline V gives CDR1 SQVTM, CDR2 ANQGSEA. V dropped 7 bases and J dropped 4 bases, with 17 bases sitting between them. CDR3 sequence reads: CSAGSRDLYEQYF. CDR3 sequence (DNA): TGCAGCGCTGGGTCCCGGGACTTATACGAGCAGTACTTC.

This clonotype has a count of ten or more. The rearrangement uses TRBV7-3 and TRBJ2-7; tentatively, D is TRBD2 (5 bases). The CDR3 has 14 residues. The germline V gene has CDR1 SGHTA and CDR2 FQGTGA. The ends were cut back, 2 bases at V and 0 bases at J, with 8 bases in the middle. The CDR3 DNA is TGTGCCAGCAGCTTAGAGGGATTCTCCTACGAGCAGTACTTC. Protein sequence: CASSLEGFSYEQYF.